This entry concerns a single TCR beta chain. Its antigen is still unknown. The sample is drawn from a study of T cell repertoires in cytomegalovirus infection. Study as a whole: From public TCR beta signatures came an indication of both CMV infection and matching HLA type.

CDR1 is MDHEN and CDR2 is SYDVKM in the germline V gene. This CDR3 spans 16 amino acids. The V end was cut by 7 bases, the J end by 5 bases, with 23 bases between. Each CDR3 protein is one row after TCRdb ran MiXCR on the reads. Of approximately 240,000 distinct CDR3 sequences listed, 9% to 15% are singletons. Notes on the study in general: Cumulated frequencies of public TCR beta families served to identify carriers of CMV plus the relevant HLA.

Sequencing was performed on PBMCs. The TCR comes from a human donor in good health (CMV status not recorded). Some clones in this sample may be carry-over from other donors' samples. The rearrangement joins TRBV28 to TRBJ1-1, with D possibly being TRBD1 (5 bases). The CDR3 is CASTGVQMTETTEAFF. In DNA, the CDR3 is TGTGCCAGCACCGGGGTCCAAATGACAGAGACTACTGAAGCTTTCTTT. The full variable domain, with the rest looked up from reference TRBV28 and TRBJ1-1, is DVKVTQSSRYLVKRTGEKVFLECVQDMDHENMFWYRQDPGLGLRLIYFSYDVKMKEKGDIPEGYSVSREKKERFSLILESASTNQTSMYLCASTGVQMTETTEAFFGQGTRLTVV.